The 26 T cell receptor beta chains reported below all come from one sample, sequenced in a study of T-cell reconstitution after alpha-beta-depleted transplantation in children. This sample's TCRbeta library carried unique molecular identifier barcodes. TCRdb independently ran MiXCR on the PCR reads; one entry per CDR3 protein. The sample lists about 980,000 distinct CDR3 sequences; roughly 29% were seen once. The starting material was PBMCs, mostly from graft donor cells, obtained 360 days after TCRalphabeta/CD19-depleted stem cell transplant. The receptors come from a boy in the first two years of life who had a stem cell transplant for SCID, so the T cells may come from the graft donor.

The chain recombines TRBV6-2 or TRBV6-3 with TRBJ2-5; D is ambiguous. V gave up 5 bases and J gave up 2 bases, with 15 bases separating them. Germline V gene sequence: CDR1 MNHEY, CDR2 SVGEGT. The CDR3 is made up of 15 amino acids. This CDR3 reads CASSLQTGLQETQYF. For the CDR3, the DNA is TGTGCCAGCAGTCTCCAGACCGGTCTACAAGAGACCCAGTACTTC.

V gene TRBV2 combines with J gene TRBJ2-1, with 8 nucleotides matching TRBD1. The V gene's germline CDR1 is SNHLY and CDR2 FYNNEI. The CDR3 loop spans 16 amino acids. With V trimmed by 5 bases and J by 7 bases, 13 bases remained unmatched. The CDR3 reads CASSPRQGTLQNEQFF. CDR3 sequence (DNA): TGTGCCAGCAGTCCTAGACAGGGGACTCTACAGAATGAGCAGTTCTTC.

The chain employs TRBV11-2 and TRBJ1-2; D is undetermined. V was clipped by 5 bases and J by 3 bases, with 28 bases between them. Germline-derived CDR1 and CDR2 are SGHAT and FQNNGV. This CDR3 is built from 19 residues. The CDR3 sequence: CASSIQGPDPTAGDYGYTF. The CDR3 DNA is TGTGCCAGCAGCATACAAGGACCCGATCCCACGGCCGGAGACTATGGCTACACCTTC.

This chain joins TRBV29-1 and TRBJ1-4; TRBD1 matches at 7 bases. Per the germline V gene, CDR1 is SQVTM and CDR2 is ANQGSEA. V gave up 0 bases and J gave up 7 bases; unmatched junction bases: 5. The CDR3 covers 14 residues. Written as DNA, the CDR3 is TGCAGCGTTGAAGATCCGGGACAGAGTGAAAAACTGTTTTTT. Its protein product is CSVEDPGQSEKLFF.

Written as DNA, the CDR3 is TGTGCCAGCAGCTTAATGACTAGCGGCTACAATGAGCAGTTCTTC. This encodes CASSLMTSGYNEQFF. The chain joins TRBV7-8 to TRBJ2-1; 9 bases align to TRBD2. Germline CDR1 reads SGHVS; CDR2 reads FQNEAQ. With 2 bases clipped from V and 3 bases from J, the junction kept 2 bases outside the gene matches. The CDR3 contains 15 residues.

This clonotype came up many times. One end of the junction fails to match germline, which may point to a read error. The V gene is TRBV5-1, the J gene TRBJ2-3; D call uncertain. There are 11 residues in the CDR3. Germline CDR1 SGHRS, CDR2 YFSETQ. The CDR3 protein is CASSYTDTQYF. The CDR3 region has the DNA TGTGCCAGCAGTTACACAGATACGCAGTATTTT.

This clonotype was recorded at least ten times. The J gene is TRBJ2-3, the V gene TRBV3-1; maybe TRBD2 (6 bases). CDR1 and CDR2 (germline): LGHDT, YNNKEL (reference sequence). The CDR3 is 16 residues long. V was cut by 0 bases and J by 6 bases, with 16 bases left in between. The CDR3 nucleotides read TGTGCCAGCAGCCAAGATCACCGTGGCAGCGGGGATACGCAGTATTTT. Its protein is CASSQDHRGSGDTQYF.

The chain joins TRBV6-2 or TRBV6-3 to TRBJ2-3; D is ambiguous. CDR3 size: 16 residues. Germline-derived CDR1 and CDR2 are MNHEY and SVGEGT. V was clipped by 4 bases and J by 0 bases, with 14 bases between them. For the CDR3, the DNA is TGTGCCAGCAGTTTTCGTGGTGCGGCTAGCACAGATACGCAGTATTTT. This encodes CASSFRGAASTDTQYF.

Worth noting for this clonotype: At one end, the junction sequence differs from germline, possibly due to a read error. The chain employs TRBV6-1 and TRBJ2-3; 7 bases fit TRBD1. The CDR3 covers 14 residues. Germline assignment: CDR1 MNHNS and CDR2 SASEGT. CDR3 sequence reads: CASSGEGAEIQSFF. CDR3 nucleotides: TGTGCCAGCAGTGGCGAGGGGGCGGAAATTCAATCGTTCTTT.

The CDR3: CSASGRGSYEQYV. The CDR3 DNA sequence: TGCAGTGCTAGCGGGAGAGGATCCTACGAGCAGTACGTC. This chain uses TRBV20-1 with TRBJ2-7; tentatively, D is TRBD2 (6 bases). Looked up from germline, CDR1 is DFQATT and CDR2 is SNEGSKA (reference sequence). Trimming removed 3 bases at V and 1 base at J, with 10 bases between. The CDR3 runs 13 residues.

The chain couples TRBV6-2 or TRBV6-3 to TRBJ2-3; 9 bases align to TRBD1. V trimming: 2 bases; J trimming: 5 bases; junction bases outside the gene matches: 5. The CDR3 spans 15 residues. The germline CDR1 and CDR2 sequences are MNHEY and SVGEGT. CDR3 amino acids: CASSYGDRVKDTQYF. The CDR3 DNA sequence: TGTGCCAGCAGTTACGGGGACAGGGTCAAAGATACGCAGTATTTT.

This clonotype was detected only a few times. The chain recombines TRBV5-5 with TRBJ2-7; 8 positions agree with TRBD2. The CDR3 runs 14 residues. CDR1 SGHKS and CDR2 YYEKEE come from the germline V gene (reference sequence). V lost 2 bases to trimming and J lost 2 bases; unmatched junction nucleotides: 3. The CDR3 is CASSFPGGTYEQYF. The CDR3 DNA follows: TGTGCCAGCAGCTTCCCGGGGGGGACCTACGAGCAGTACTTC.

This clonotype was recorded once. The V call is TRBV29-1, the J call TRBJ2-1; D is unresolved. This CDR3 spans 15 amino acids. Germline CDR1 and CDR2: SQVTM and ANQGSEA. V was trimmed by 7 bases and J by 4 bases, leaving 20 bases between them. The CDR3 protein is CSASPSDSPYNEQFF. CDR3 nucleotide sequence: TGCAGCGCGTCCCCGTCCGACTCCCCTTACAATGAGCAGTTCTTC.

The chain combines TRBV5-1 with TRBJ2-4, with 12 bases fitting TRBD2. The V and J ends lost 4 bases and 6 bases, in that order; junction bases with no gene match: 8. Germline assignment: CDR1 SGHRS and CDR2 YFSETQ. The CDR3 has 16 residues. The CDR3 DNA reads TGCGCCAGCAGCCCAACGACTAGCGGGGGCTTAAACATTCAGTACTTC. This codes for CASSPTTSGGLNIQYF.

This chain uses TRBV4-1 with TRBJ2-1; D gene unclear. CDR3 length equals 16 residues. Germline-derived CDR1 and CDR2 are MGHRA and YSYEKL. V gave up 0 bases and J gave up 0 bases, with 9 bases separating them. Here the CDR3 reads CASSQEALTSYNEQFF. In DNA, the CDR3 is TGCGCCAGCAGCCAAGAGGCCCTGACCTCCTACAATGAGCAGTTCTTC.

This rearrangement joins TRBV29-1 to TRBJ2-3; 9 bases are shared with TRBD1. CDR1 and CDR2 from the germline V gene are SQVTM and ANQGSEA. J gave up 0 bases and V 4 bases, and 11 bases lay outside the gene matches. This CDR3 spans 17 amino acids. The CDR3 loop reads CSVAGSAGTGSTDTQYF. The CDR3 DNA is TGCAGCGTTGCCGGAAGCGCCGGGACAGGGAGCACAGATACGCAGTATTTT.

J is TRBJ1-2 and V is TRBV6-1, with no clear D. CDR1 is MNHNS and CDR2 is SASEGT in the germline V gene. The ends were cut back, 5 bases at V and 5 bases at J, with 6 bases in the middle. The CDR3 loop spans 11 amino acids. CDR3 coding DNA: TGTGCCAGCAGTCGCTATTATGGCTACACCTTC. Protein: CASSRYYGYTF.

In its sample, this clonotype was seen once. The V gene is TRBV4-1, the J gene TRBJ2-1; D is unclear. Per germline, CDR1 MGHRA and CDR2 YSYEKL. Trimming left V 5 bases short and J 4 bases short, with 12 bases between. CDR3 length: 14 amino acids. The CDR3 nucleotides are TGCGCCAGCAGCACATCGACGCTTTACAATGAGCAGTTCTTC. This codes for CASSTSTLYNEQFF.

The chain uses TRBV29-1 and TRBJ2-4; no firm D call. CDR1 is SQVTM, CDR2 ANQGSEA, per germline. The CDR3 covers 12 residues. Trimming stripped 7 bases from V and 8 bases from J, with 15 bases between. The DNA for the CDR3 is TGCAGCGCCAGAGCCGATCGACACATTCAGTACTTC. Its protein is CSARADRHIQYF.

This clonotype was counted only a few times. V and J are TRBV5-6 and TRBJ1-3; D is possibly TRBD1 (6 bases). From germline, CDR1 is SGHDT and CDR2 YYEEEE. V was shortened by 4 bases and J by 4 bases, with 15 bases between the two germline ends. The CDR3 contains 15 residues. In DNA form, the CDR3 reads TGTGCCAGCAGCCATAACGACAGGTTGGGAAACACCATATATTTT. This translates into CASSHNDRLGNTIYF.

This clonotype was counted a few times. The genes are TRBV6-5 and TRBJ1-5; D gene uncertain. This CDR3 spans 14 amino acids. Between the trimmed V and J ends, which lost 1 base and 7 bases, there was a span of 11 bases. Germline V gene sequence: CDR1 MNHEY, CDR2 SVGAGI. Here the CDR3 DNA reads TGTGCCAGCAGTTACTTTCTGGGAGGGCAGCCCCAGCATTTT. Protein product: CASSYFLGGQPQHF.

In DNA form, the CDR3 reads TGTGCCACCAGCAGGCTGACCACCATCGGTGGCCATGGCTACACCTTC. Translated, it gives CATSRLTTIGGHGYTF. The chain links TRBV15 to TRBJ1-2, with D hard to call. V lost 3 bases to trimming and J lost 6 bases, with 20 bases between them. Germline CDR1 is LNHNV and CDR2 is YYDKDF (reference sequence). The CDR3 is 16 residues long.

In its sample, this clonotype was seen a few times. The rearrangement uses TRBV29-1 and TRBJ2-5; D not certain. V shed 5 bases and J shed 3 bases, with 13 bases lying between them. The CDR3 loop spans 13 amino acids. The V gene's germline CDR1 is SQVTM and CDR2 ANQGSEA. The CDR3: CSVRQVYEETQYF. CDR3 coding DNA: TGCAGCGTTCGCCAGGTCTACGAAGAGACCCAGTACTTC.

This clonotype was seen only once. The CDR3 sequence is CSARGSAGTQYF. The CDR3 bases are TGCAGTGCTAGGGGGAGCGCGGGTACGCAGTATTTT. V usage is TRBV20-1 and J usage is TRBJ2-3; possible D gene TRBD2, 5 bases. The CDR3 length is 12 residues. V shed 3 bases and J shed 8 bases, with 12 bases lying between them. Germline CDR1 reads DFQATT; CDR2 reads SNEGSKA (reference sequence).

This CDR3 reads CASSLSRTGDTGELFF. In DNA, the CDR3 is TGTGCCAGCAGTTTATCCCGGACAGGGGACACCGGGGAGCTGTTTTTT. This sequence joins TRBV27 and TRBJ2-2, with 9 bases matching TRBD1. CDR1 is MNHEY, CDR2 SMNVEV, per germline (reference sequence). V was pared by 0 bases and J by 3 bases, with 2 bases of the junction left unmatched. The CDR3 length is 16 residues.

This clonotype was picked up a small number of times. This rearrangement joins TRBV10-3 to TRBJ2-1; 8 bases agree with TRBD1. The CDR3 contains 14 residues. Germline values: CDR1 ENHRY, CDR2 SYGVKD. The V gene end was trimmed by 2 bases and the J gene end by 5 bases; junction bases not matched to a gene: 2. The CDR3 DNA is TGTGCCATCAGTGAGGGACAGGGCGACAATGAGCAGTTCTTC. Translation: CAISEGQGDNEQFF.